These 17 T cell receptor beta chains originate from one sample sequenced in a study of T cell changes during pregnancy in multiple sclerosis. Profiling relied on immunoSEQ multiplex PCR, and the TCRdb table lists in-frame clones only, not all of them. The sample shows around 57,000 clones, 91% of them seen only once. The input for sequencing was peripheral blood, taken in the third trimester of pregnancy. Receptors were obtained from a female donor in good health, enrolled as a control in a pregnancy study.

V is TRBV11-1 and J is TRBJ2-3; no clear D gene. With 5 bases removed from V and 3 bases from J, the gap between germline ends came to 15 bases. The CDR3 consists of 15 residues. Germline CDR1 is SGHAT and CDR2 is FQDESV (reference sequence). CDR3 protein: CASSAEERMTDTQYF. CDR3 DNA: TGTGCCAGCAGCGCAGAAGAGCGAATGACAGATACGCAGTATTTT.

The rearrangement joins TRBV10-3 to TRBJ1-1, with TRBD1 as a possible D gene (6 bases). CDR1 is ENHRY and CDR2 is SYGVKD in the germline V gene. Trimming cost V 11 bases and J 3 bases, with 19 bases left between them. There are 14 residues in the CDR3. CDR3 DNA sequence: TGTGCCTCCTCGGCAGGGGACACAGACACTGAAGCTTTCTTT. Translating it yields CASSAGDTDTEAFF.

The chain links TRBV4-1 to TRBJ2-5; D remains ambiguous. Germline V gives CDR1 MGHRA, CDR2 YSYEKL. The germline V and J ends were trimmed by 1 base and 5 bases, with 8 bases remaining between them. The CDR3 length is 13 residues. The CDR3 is CASSQVLLETQYF. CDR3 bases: TGCGCCAGCAGCCAAGTACTACTGGAGACCCAGTACTTC.

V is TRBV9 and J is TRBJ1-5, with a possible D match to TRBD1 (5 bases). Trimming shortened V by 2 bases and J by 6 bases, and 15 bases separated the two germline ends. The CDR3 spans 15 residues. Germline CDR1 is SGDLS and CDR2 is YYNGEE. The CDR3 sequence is CASSVSDSVPQPQHF. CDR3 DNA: TGTGCCAGCAGCGTTTCAGACAGTGTACCTCAGCCCCAGCATTTT.

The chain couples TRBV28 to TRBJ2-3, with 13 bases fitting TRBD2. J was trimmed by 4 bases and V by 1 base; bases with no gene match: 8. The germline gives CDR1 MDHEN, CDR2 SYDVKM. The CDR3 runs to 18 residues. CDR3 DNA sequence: TGTGCCAGCAGTTTATCTCCCGGACTAGCGGGAGATTCAGATACGCAGTATTTT. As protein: CASSLSPGLAGDSDTQYF.

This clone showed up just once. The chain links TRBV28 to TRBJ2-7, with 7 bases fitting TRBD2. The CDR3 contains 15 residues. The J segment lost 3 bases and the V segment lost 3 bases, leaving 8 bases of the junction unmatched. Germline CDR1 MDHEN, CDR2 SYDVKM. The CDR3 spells CASSFRGLQNYEQYF. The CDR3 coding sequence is TGTGCCAGCAGTTTTCGGGGACTACAGAACTACGAGCAGTACTTC.

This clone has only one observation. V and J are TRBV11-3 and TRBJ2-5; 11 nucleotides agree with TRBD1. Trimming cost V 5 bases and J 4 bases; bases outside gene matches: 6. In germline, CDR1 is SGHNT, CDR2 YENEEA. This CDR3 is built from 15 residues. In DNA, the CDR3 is TGTGCCAGCAGCCCGGGACAGGGGGGGCGAGAGACCCAGTACTTC. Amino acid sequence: CASSPGQGGRETQYF.

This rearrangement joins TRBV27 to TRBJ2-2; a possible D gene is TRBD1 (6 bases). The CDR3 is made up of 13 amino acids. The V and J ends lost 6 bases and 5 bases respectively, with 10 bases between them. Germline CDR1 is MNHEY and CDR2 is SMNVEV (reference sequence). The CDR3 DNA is TGTGCCAGCAGACAGGGTTGGACCGGGGAGCTGTTTTTT. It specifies CASRQGWTGELFF.

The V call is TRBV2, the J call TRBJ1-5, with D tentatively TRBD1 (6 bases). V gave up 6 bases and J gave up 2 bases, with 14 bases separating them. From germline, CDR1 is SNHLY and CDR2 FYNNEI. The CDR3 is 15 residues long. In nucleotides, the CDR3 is TGTGCCAGCAGCCATAGACAGGTTGGCAATCAGCCCCAGCATTTT. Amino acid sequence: CASSHRQVGNQPQHF.

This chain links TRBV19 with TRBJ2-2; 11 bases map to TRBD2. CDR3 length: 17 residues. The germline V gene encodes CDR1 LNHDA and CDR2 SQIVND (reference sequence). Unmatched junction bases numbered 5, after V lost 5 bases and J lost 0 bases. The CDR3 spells CASSPGLAVPNTGELFF. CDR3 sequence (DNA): TGTGCCAGTAGTCCGGGACTAGCGGTCCCGAACACCGGGGAGCTGTTTTTT.

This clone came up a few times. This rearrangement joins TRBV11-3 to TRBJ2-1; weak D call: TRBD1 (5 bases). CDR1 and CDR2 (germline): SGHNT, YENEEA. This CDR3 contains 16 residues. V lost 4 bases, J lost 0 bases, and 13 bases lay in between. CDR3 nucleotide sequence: TGTGCCAGCAGCTGTATAGTGGACAACTCCTACAATGAGCAGTTCTTC. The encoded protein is CASSCIVDNSYNEQFF. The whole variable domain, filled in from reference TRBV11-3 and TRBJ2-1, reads EAGVVQSPRYKIIEKKQPVAFWCNPISGHNTLYWYLQNLGQGPELLIRYENEEAVDDSQLPKDRFSAERLKGVDSTLKIQPAELGDSAVYLCASSCIVDNSYNEQFFGPGTRLTVL.

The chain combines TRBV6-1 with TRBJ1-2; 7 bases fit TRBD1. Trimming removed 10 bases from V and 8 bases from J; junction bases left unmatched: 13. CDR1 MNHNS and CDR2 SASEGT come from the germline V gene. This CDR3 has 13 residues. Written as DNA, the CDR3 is TGTGCCACCGATCCACAGGGGTTGATAGGCTACACCTTC. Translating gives CATDPQGLIGYTF.

The chain's CDR3 is CASSFRGLSYEQYF. The CDR3 DNA sequence: TGTGCCAGCAGTTTCAGGGGCTTGTCCTACGAGCAGTACTTC. V and J are TRBV28 and TRBJ2-7, with D possibly matching TRBD1 (6 bases). The germline V gene encodes CDR1 MDHEN and CDR2 SYDVKM. This CDR3 contains 14 residues. V was pared by 3 bases and J by 1 base, with 10 bases between.

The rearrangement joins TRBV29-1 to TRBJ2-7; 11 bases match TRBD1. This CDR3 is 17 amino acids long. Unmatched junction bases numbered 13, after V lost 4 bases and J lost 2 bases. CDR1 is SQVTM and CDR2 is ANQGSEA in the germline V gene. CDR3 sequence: CSVVIKGTGGQAYEQYF. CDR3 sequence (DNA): TGCAGCGTTGTTATAAAGGGGACAGGGGGTCAGGCCTACGAGCAGTACTTC.

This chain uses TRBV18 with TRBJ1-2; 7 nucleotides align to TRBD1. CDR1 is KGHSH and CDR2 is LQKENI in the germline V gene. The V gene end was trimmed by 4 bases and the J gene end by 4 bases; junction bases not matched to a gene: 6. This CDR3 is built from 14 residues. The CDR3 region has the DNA TGTGCCAGCTCACAAAGGGGGCCGGGCTATGGCTACACCTTC. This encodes CASSQRGPGYGYTF.

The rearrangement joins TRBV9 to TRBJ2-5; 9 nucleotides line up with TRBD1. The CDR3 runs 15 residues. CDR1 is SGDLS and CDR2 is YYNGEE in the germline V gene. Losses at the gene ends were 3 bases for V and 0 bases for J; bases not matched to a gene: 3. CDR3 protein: CASSDRDRDQETQYF. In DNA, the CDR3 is TGTGCCAGCAGCGACCGGGACAGGGACCAAGAGACCCAGTACTTC.

The CDR3 protein is CASSSLAGGYIGELFF. CDR3 bases: TGTGCCAGCAGTTCACTAGCGGGAGGCTATATCGGGGAGCTGTTTTTT. The V and J genes are TRBV28 and TRBJ2-2; TRBD2 matches at 12 bases. Germline lookup yields CDR1 MDHEN and CDR2 SYDVKM. Trimming took 4 bases from V and 7 from J; bases not matched to a gene: 7. The CDR3 has 16 residues.